These 26 T cell receptor beta chains originate from one sample sequenced in a study of early T cells in non-severe SARS-CoV-2 infection. TCRdb re-called the 5' RACE reads through MiXCR, storing one row per CDR3 protein. The sample holds roughly 61,000 distinct CDR3 sequences; about a tenth are singletons and the top ten take about 1.7%. The sequenced material came from whole blood. The receptor source for this set is an adult who was a healthcare worker with PCR-confirmed SARS-CoV-2 infection or an uninfected control (not recorded which).

This clonotype was counted at least ten times. V is TRBV2 and J is TRBJ1-2; 8 bases are a match to TRBD1. The CDR3 is 12 residues long. Per germline, CDR1 SNHLY and CDR2 FYNNEI. Unmatched junction bases numbered 6, after V lost 7 bases and J lost 8 bases. In nucleotides, the CDR3 is TGTGCCAGCATCCAGGACAGGGAAGGCTACACCTTC. Translating gives CASIQDREGYTF.

This clonotype has more than one count but fewer than ten. The chain is built from TRBV7-9 and TRBJ1-5, with 7 positions matching TRBD1. Trimming at V came to 5 bases and at J to 3 bases, leaving 10 bases not matched to a gene. The CDR3 is made up of 16 amino acids. CDR1 is SEHNR and CDR2 is FQNEAQ in the germline V gene (reference sequence). CDR3 DNA: TGTGCCAGCAGCGCGACGGCCGGGACAGACAATCAGCCCCAGCATTTT. The encoded protein is CASSATAGTDNQPQHF.

The rearrangement joins TRBV2 to TRBJ2-7; the D is unclear. The CDR3 totals 12 residues. V lost 7 bases and J lost 2, with 9 bases in between. Germline V CDR1 and CDR2: SNHLY, FYNNEI. The CDR3 DNA reads as TGTGCCAGCAAGGAAAGGGCCTACGAGCAGTACTTC. Its translation is CASKERAYEQYF.

The CDR3 nucleotides read TGTGCCTGGAGTGCAGCGGGGGGGTACACAGATACGCAGTATTTT. It encodes CAWSAAGGYTDTQYF. V is TRBV30 and J is TRBJ2-3; TRBD2 aligns across 10 bases. Per germline, CDR1 GTSNPN and CDR2 SVGIG (reference sequence). Trimming removed 1 base from V and 2 bases from J; junction bases left unmatched: 3. There are 15 residues in the CDR3.

The chain combines TRBV7-9 with TRBJ1-4; 9 bases fit TRBD1. The germline V gene encodes CDR1 SEHNR and CDR2 FQNEAQ (reference sequence). Trimming at V came to 0 bases and at J to 5 bases, leaving 1 base not matched to a gene. The CDR3 is 15 amino acids. The CDR3 loop reads CASSLATGGNEKLFF. CDR3 coding DNA: TGTGCCAGCAGCTTAGCGACAGGGGGAAATGAAAAACTGTTTTTT. The entire variable domain, with the rest obtained from reference TRBV7-9 and TRBJ1-4, is as follows: DTGVSQNPRHKITKRGQNVTFRCDPISEHNRLYWYRQTLGQGPEFLTYFQNEAQLEKSRLLSDRFSAERPKGSFSTLEIQRTEQGDSAMYLCASSLATGGNEKLFFGSGTQLSVL.

The chain links TRBV29-1 to TRBJ2-7; D not certain. The CDR3 consists of 10 residues. V gave up 0 bases and J gave up 7 bases, with 4 bases separating them. CDR1 and CDR2 (germline): SQVTM, ANQGSEA. CDR3 in amino acids: CSVEDVEQYF. The CDR3 DNA is TGCAGCGTTGAAGACGTAGAGCAGTACTTC.

This clonotype was seen a handful of times. The rearrangement joins TRBV20-1 to TRBJ1-1; D is perhaps TRBD1 (5 bases). V dropped 6 bases and J dropped 3 bases, with 23 bases sitting between them. Germline assignment: CDR1 DFQATT and CDR2 SNEGSKA (reference sequence). This CDR3 contains 16 residues. CDR3 nucleotide sequence: TGCAGTGCCGAAACTCCGGGGACGACAATTGACACTGAAGCTTTCTTT. Its protein is CSAETPGTTIDTEAFF.

This clonotype was recorded a few times. This chain joins TRBV7-2 and TRBJ1-4; no firm D call. Germline CDR1 reads SGHTA; CDR2 reads FQGNSA. The length of the CDR3 is 16 residues. The V gene lost 2 bases and the J gene lost 0 bases, with 10 bases spanning the gap. The CDR3 region has the DNA TGTGCCAGCAGCTTAAGGTCGACCGCAACTAATGAAAAACTGTTTTTT. Its translation is CASSLRSTATNEKLFF.

This clonotype was found a few times. V gene TRBV29-1 combines with J gene TRBJ2-1, with 9 positions matching TRBD2. The CDR3 spans 13 residues. J lost 4 bases, V lost 5 bases, and 3 bases had no gene match. CDR1 and CDR2 from the germline V gene are SQVTM and ANQGSEA. CDR3 loop: CSVFAGGYNEQFF. In DNA, the CDR3 is TGCAGCGTTTTTGCGGGAGGGTACAATGAGCAGTTCTTC.

The chain combines TRBV7-8 with TRBJ1-1; a possible D gene is TRBD1 (5 bases). Germline loops: CDR1 SGHVS, CDR2 FQNEAQ. V lost 3 bases and J 0 bases, leaving 8 bases between the germline ends. This CDR3 contains 14 residues. CDR3 amino acids: CASSFRGLNTEAFF. The DNA for the CDR3 is TGTGCCAGCAGCTTTAGGGGCTTGAACACTGAAGCTTTCTTT.

This clonotype was counted only a few times. The CDR3 DNA follows: TGTGCCAGCTCATCCCGCCCAGGACAGGACAATGAGCAGTTCTTC. Translated, it gives CASSSRPGQDNEQFF. The rearrangement joins TRBV18 to TRBJ2-1; 7 bases map to TRBD1. The V gene's germline CDR1 is KGHSH and CDR2 LQKENI. With V trimmed by 5 bases and J by 5 bases, 9 bases remained unmatched. This CDR3 has 15 amino acids.

This clonotype was seen a handful of times. The genes are TRBV18 and TRBJ2-7; the match to TRBD2 covers 14 bases. The CDR3 contains 16 residues. V lost 2 bases and J lost 5; bases outside the gene matches: 5. Germline lookup yields CDR1 KGHSH and CDR2 LQKENI. CDR3 DNA: TGTGCCAGCTCACCAGGCGGGACTAGCGGGGGCGACGAGCAGTACTTC. It specifies CASSPGGTSGGDEQYF.

This clonotype was picked up a small number of times. The rearrangement joins TRBV7-2 to TRBJ2-5; TRBD2 matches at 11 bases. Germline V gene sequence: CDR1 SGHTA, CDR2 FQGNSA. Trimming at V came to 4 bases and at J to 2 bases, leaving 6 bases not matched to a gene. There are 16 residues in the CDR3. The CDR3 sequence: CASSYSSGGRQETQYF. CDR3 in DNA: TGTGCCAGCAGCTACTCTAGCGGGGGGCGTCAAGAGACCCAGTACTTC. Complete variable domain (other parts from reference TRBV7-2 and TRBJ2-5): GAGVSQSPSNKVTEKGKDVELRCDPISGHTALYWYRQSLGQGLEFLIYFQGNSAPDKSGLPSDRFSAERTGGSVSTLTIQRTQQEDSAVYLCASSYSSGGRQETQYFGPGTRLLVL.

The chain carries TRBV7-9 and TRBJ2-5; no reliable D call. The V end lost 1 base, the J end lost 5 bases, and 5 bases lay between the germline ends. The CDR3 has 12 residues. The V gene's germline CDR1 is SEHNR and CDR2 FQNEAQ (reference sequence). The chain's CDR3 is CASSLVSETQYF. For the CDR3, the DNA is TGTGCCAGCAGCTTAGTATCGGAGACCCAGTACTTC.

This clonotype occurred many times. The chain couples TRBV6-5 to TRBJ2-7; 8 nucleotides align to TRBD2. V lost 6 bases and J lost 7; bases outside the gene matches: 8. CDR3 length equals 13 residues. Germline CDR1 and CDR2: MNHEY and SVGAGI. In DNA form, the CDR3 reads TGTGCCAGCAGCACGAACCGGGGGGGGGAGCAGTACTTC. Its translation is CASSTNRGGEQYF.

J is TRBJ2-3 and V is TRBV18; 9 bases agree with TRBD2. CDR1 KGHSH and CDR2 LQKENI come from the germline V gene. Unmatched junction bases numbered 4, after V lost 4 bases and J lost 2 bases. The CDR3 loop spans 15 amino acids. The DNA of the CDR3 is TGTGCCAGCTCACTGGGGACTAGCTTCACAGATACGCAGTATTTT. This gives the protein CASSLGTSFTDTQYF.

This clonotype occurred many times. The V and J genes are TRBV2 and TRBJ1-5; the D is unclear. Trimming left V 2 bases short and J 6 bases short, with 17 bases between. CDR3 length: 16 residues. CDR1 is SNHLY, CDR2 FYNNEI, per germline. CDR3 sequence reads: CASSEQLTGFGQPQHF. In DNA form, the CDR3 reads TGTGCCAGCAGTGAACAGCTGACGGGCTTCGGTCAGCCCCAGCATTTT.

The chain couples TRBV7-9 to TRBJ2-1; TRBD1 is a possible D gene (6 bases). Germline CDR1 SEHNR, CDR2 FQNEAQ (reference sequence). The length of the CDR3 is 14 residues. Trimming removed 1 base from V and 6 bases from J, with 10 bases in between. The CDR3 nucleotides are TGTGCCAGCAGCTTAGAGGGACAATTCAATGAGCAGTTCTTC. This sequence encodes CASSLEGQFNEQFF.

The V and J genes are TRBV20-1 and TRBJ2-1; 9 bases agree with TRBD1. The CDR3 consists of 14 residues. Germline CDR1 DFQATT, CDR2 SNEGSKA (reference sequence). The J segment lost 3 bases and the V segment lost 5 bases, leaving 5 bases of the junction unmatched. CDR3 sequence: CSAPQGANYNEQFF. The CDR3 DNA reads TGCAGTGCTCCACAGGGGGCTAACTACAATGAGCAGTTCTTC.

This chain joins TRBV29-1 and TRBJ2-5; D is uncertain. The CDR3 is 12 residues long. V was pared by 4 bases and J by 0 bases, with 6 bases between. Germline V CDR1 and CDR2: SQVTM, ANQGSEA. The chain's CDR3 is CSVAPNQETQYF. CDR3 coding DNA: TGCAGCGTTGCACCAAACCAAGAGACCCAGTACTTC.

J is TRBJ2-3 and V is TRBV4-2; weak D call: TRBD2 (5 bases). The CDR3 sequence is 15 residues long. Germline values: CDR1 LGHNA, CDR2 YNFKEQ. Between the trimmed V and J ends, which lost 0 bases and 5 bases, there was a span of 12 bases. The CDR3 DNA is TGTGCCAGCAGCCAAGAGAGTAGCGCGGTAGATACGCAGTATTTT. Amino acids: CASSQESSAVDTQYF.

The table lists this clonotype with many counts. The chain recombines TRBV6-6 with TRBJ1-3; D gene unclear. The germline V gene encodes CDR1 MNHNY and CDR2 SVGAGI (reference sequence). V lost 0 bases and J lost 7, with 22 bases in between. The CDR3 is made up of 18 amino acids. The CDR3 protein is CASSYSITLGARGNTIYF. The CDR3 DNA sequence: TGTGCCAGCAGTTACTCGATTACGTTAGGAGCCCGGGGTAACACCATATATTTT.

This clonotype appeared many times. V gene TRBV6-6 combines with J gene TRBJ1-1; tentative D call: TRBD1 (5 bases). The germline V gene has CDR1 MNHNY and CDR2 SVGAGI (reference sequence). This CDR3 comprises 16 residues. V shed 5 bases and J shed 6 bases, with 22 bases lying between them. The CDR3 nucleotides read TGTGCCAGCAGTACTACTGTTCTACACCGGGGGGCTGAAGCTTTCTTT. Its protein is CASSTTVLHRGAEAFF.

This clonotype has a count of ten or more. The chain links TRBV11-2 to TRBJ1-2; no definite D call. The V end lost 0 bases, the J end lost 3 bases, and 11 bases lay between the germline ends. Germline assignment: CDR1 SGHAT and CDR2 FQNNGV. The CDR3 has 15 residues. In DNA form, the CDR3 reads TGTGCCAGCAGCTTAGAGGCAGGACCACACTATGGCTACACCTTC. Its translation is CASSLEAGPHYGYTF.

In this sample, this clonotype turned up a few times. This chain joins TRBV9 and TRBJ2-4; 9 bases align to TRBD2. The CDR3 sequence is 19 residues long. CDR1 and CDR2 from the germline V gene are SGDLS and YYNGEE. The junction had 15 bases not matched to a gene; V was cut back by 2 bases and J by 3 bases. In DNA, the CDR3 is TGTGCCAGCAGCGTTAGCGGGGGAAAGGGGGAAAGGGGCAAAAACATTCAGTACTTC. It encodes CASSVSGGKGERGKNIQYF.

Many counts were recorded for this clonotype. The chain carries TRBV6-6 and TRBJ2-4; 10 bases align to TRBD2. This CDR3 has 16 residues. The V gene end was trimmed by 6 bases and the J gene end by 1 base; junction bases not matched to a gene: 6. Germline assignment: CDR1 MNHNY and CDR2 SVGAGI (reference sequence). In DNA form, the CDR3 reads TGTGCCAGCAGGCGCACTAGCGGGGTTGCCAAAAACATTCAGTACTTC. As protein: CASRRTSGVAKNIQYF.